Following are 19 T cell receptor beta chains from one sample sequenced in a study of blood T cell repertoires in COVID-19. Measured with immunoSEQ multiplex PCR; TCRdb has only the in-frame clones, and not every one. The sample comprises about 60,000 clones, approximately 90% of which are singletons, and about 1.5% rests with the top ten. The sample taken for sequencing was peripheral blood. Source of these receptors: a man between 60 and 75 years old with acute or convalescent COVID-19.

This chain uses TRBV2 with TRBJ1-2; TRBD1 aligns across 8 bases. CDR3 length equals 15 residues. Germline V lookup: CDR1 SNHLY, CDR2 FYNNEI. The V and J ends lost 10 bases and 0 bases, in that order; junction bases with no gene match: 10. The CDR3 is CATMTGDKTNYGYTF. In DNA, the CDR3 is TGTGCCACCATGACAGGGGATAAGACTAACTATGGCTACACCTTC.

The chain joins TRBV19 to TRBJ1-4; 12 nucleotides line up with TRBD1. Trimming removed 6 bases from V and 7 bases from J; junction bases left unmatched: 9. The CDR3 length is 16 residues. Germline V gene data show CDR1 as LNHDA and CDR2 as SQIVND (reference sequence). The CDR3 protein is CASRTPGQGAAEKLFF. DNA for the CDR3: TGTGCCAGTAGAACACCGGGACAGGGGGCGGCTGAAAAACTGTTTTTT.

V is TRBV19 and J is TRBJ1-5, with D unclear. V lost 5 bases, J lost 7 bases, and 18 bases lay in between. The CDR3 extends over 15 amino acids. Per the germline V gene, CDR1 is LNHDA and CDR2 is SQIVND (reference sequence). The CDR3 DNA sequence: TGTGCCAGTAGTCTCAAGCGCGGGGTCGAGCAGCCCCAGCATTTT. This translates into CASSLKRGVEQPQHF.

The CDR3 spells CAWSGQGVNTEAFF. In nucleotides, the CDR3 is TGTGCCTGGAGCGGACAGGGAGTGAACACTGAAGCTTTCTTT. V is TRBV30 and J is TRBJ1-1; 8 positions match TRBD1. The germline CDR1 and CDR2 sequences are GTSNPN and SVGIG (reference sequence). This CDR3 has 14 residues. V was pared by 3 bases and J by 0 bases, with 3 bases of the junction left unmatched.

The chain combines TRBV6-5 with TRBJ1-3; D possibly corresponds to TRBD1 (6 bases). The germline V and J ends were trimmed by 6 bases and 2 bases, with 14 bases remaining between them. Germline CDR1 is MNHEY and CDR2 is SVGAGI. This CDR3 spans 15 amino acids. The CDR3 nucleotides read TGTGCCAGCAGCCCCAGGGGTGAAACTGGAAACACCATATATTTT. This sequence encodes CASSPRGETGNTIYF.

This sequence joins TRBV11-3 and TRBJ2-1; 8 positions agree with TRBD2. This CDR3 has 14 amino acids. Germline lookup yields CDR1 SGHNT and CDR2 YENEEA. The trim removed 8 bases at V and 8 bases at J, leaving 11 bases unmatched. CDR3 in DNA: TGTGCCAGCTCATCCCGACGGGGGGGGGATGAGCAGTTCTTC. As protein: CASSSRRGGDEQFF.

The V call is TRBV7-9, the J call TRBJ2-2; TRBD2 aligns across 11 bases. Germline trimming cut 5 bases from V and 0 bases from J; bases unmatched to any gene: 5. Germline V CDR1 and CDR2: SEHNR, FQNEAQ (reference sequence). The CDR3 length is 17 residues. The CDR3 DNA is TGTGCCAGCAGCCGTGCGACTAGCGGGACGAACACCGGGGAGCTGTTTTTT. As protein: CASSRATSGTNTGELFF.

The V call is TRBV7-9, the J call TRBJ1-1; TRBD1 aligns across 8 bases. The CDR3 length is 14 residues. V shed 5 bases and J 1 base; nucleotides not matched to a gene: 3. Germline V CDR1 and CDR2: SEHNR, FQNEAQ (reference sequence). CDR3 protein: CASSPDRANTEAFF. CDR3 in DNA: TGTGCCAGCAGCCCGGACAGGGCGAACACTGAAGCTTTCTTT.

The chain is built from TRBV30 and TRBJ1-5; D might be TRBD1 (6 bases). Germline assignment: CDR1 GTSNPN and CDR2 SVGIG (reference sequence). V lost 0 bases to trimming and J lost 3 bases, with 12 bases between them. This CDR3 spans 15 amino acids. The chain's CDR3 is CAWSVRGFNNQPQHF. The CDR3 DNA follows: TGTGCCTGGAGTGTAAGGGGGTTTAACAATCAGCCCCAGCATTTT. Full variable domain (rest looked up from reference TRBV30 and TRBJ1-5): SQTIHQWPATLVQPVGSPLSLECTVEGTSNPNLYWYRQAAGRGLQLLFYSVGIGQISSEVPQNLSASRPQDRQFILSSKKLLLSDSGFYLCAWSVRGFNNQPQHFGDGTRLSIL.

Notes on this clone: Additional DNA sequences in this sample encode the identical CDR3. The genes are TRBV28 and TRBJ1-2; D not certain. V lost 4 bases, J lost 2 bases, and 11 bases lay in between. This CDR3 has 14 residues. Looked up from germline, CDR1 is MDHEN and CDR2 is SYDVKM. Here the CDR3 DNA reads TGTGCCAGCAGTTCCTCCCCTTTGAACTATGGCTACACCTTC. It specifies CASSSSPLNYGYTF.

The rearrangement uses TRBV7-2 and TRBJ2-7, with D perhaps matching TRBD1 (6 bases). The germline V and J ends were trimmed by 4 bases and 1 base, with 14 bases remaining between them. Germline V lookup: CDR1 SGHTA, CDR2 FQGNSA. There are 15 residues in the CDR3. The CDR3 DNA reads TGTGCCAGCAGCTCCAGGGGATTTGGGTCCTACGAGCAGTACTTC. Protein: CASSSRGFGSYEQYF.

This sequence joins TRBV4-3 and TRBJ2-3; a weak D match, TRBD2 (6 bases). Looked up from germline, CDR1 is LGHNA and CDR2 is YSLEER. The CDR3 is 17 residues long. Trimming left V 1 base short and J 4 bases short, with 18 bases between. In DNA, the CDR3 is TGCGCCAGCAGCCAAGTCTATGGTCTAGCGTATTCAGATACGCAGTATTTT. Protein: CASSQVYGLAYSDTQYF.

This rearrangement joins TRBV19 to TRBJ1-5; 7 positions match TRBD1. The length of the CDR3 is 16 residues. Trimming cost V 9 bases and J 3 bases; bases outside gene matches: 14. Germline V gene data show CDR1 as LNHDA and CDR2 as SQIVND (reference sequence). CDR3 protein: CARSSMGGQPNQPQHF. In DNA form, the CDR3 reads TGTGCCAGATCATCAATGGGGGGACAGCCCAATCAGCCCCAGCATTTT.

The V and J genes are TRBV5-5 and TRBJ1-1, with 7 bases fitting TRBD1. The CDR3 contains 15 residues. From germline, CDR1 is SGHKS and CDR2 YYEKEE (reference sequence). With 4 bases clipped from V and 1 base from J, the junction kept 7 bases outside the gene matches. The CDR3: CASSSRTGPNTEAFF. The CDR3 region has the DNA TGTGCCAGCAGCAGTAGGACAGGCCCGAACACTGAAGCTTTCTTT.

The chain is built from TRBV19 and TRBJ2-1, with 9 bases matching TRBD1. This CDR3 is built from 13 residues. Trimming cost V 5 bases and J 9 bases; bases outside gene matches: 5. In germline, CDR1 is LNHDA, CDR2 SQIVND (reference sequence). CDR3 nucleotides: TGTGCCAGTAGTGGGACAGGGCCCGGTGAGCAGTTCTTC. Residues: CASSGTGPGEQFF.

The CDR3: CASSYGGDYGYTF. For the CDR3, the DNA is TGCGCCAGCAGCTATGGAGGGGACTATGGCTACACCTTC. This chain connects TRBV4-3 to TRBJ1-2; a weak D match, TRBD1 (5 bases). The CDR3 is 13 amino acids. The V end lost 5 bases, the J end lost 3 bases, and 10 bases lay between the germline ends. Per germline, CDR1 LGHNA and CDR2 YSLEER.

The CDR3 is CASSLGLAGGPYEQYF. As DNA, the CDR3 is TGTGCCAGCAGCTTGGGACTAGCGGGAGGTCCCTACGAGCAGTACTTC. The genes are TRBV5-5 and TRBJ2-7, with 13 bases fitting TRBD2. This CDR3 spans 16 amino acids. Germline V gives CDR1 SGHKS, CDR2 YYEKEE (reference sequence). Trimming at V came to 0 bases and at J to 2 bases, leaving 2 bases not matched to a gene. Combining the CDR3 with reference TRBV5-5 and TRBJ2-7 gives the whole variable domain DAGVTQSPTHLIKTRGQQVTLRCSPISGHKSVSWYQQVLGQGPQFIFQYYEKEERGRGNFPDRFSARQFPNYSSELNVNALLLGDSALYLCASSLGLAGGPYEQYFGPGTRLTVT.

This clone was counted once. V gene TRBV7-9 combines with J gene TRBJ2-1, with 12 bases matching TRBD1. V shed 1 base, J shed 7 bases, and the junction held 2 bases outside the gene matches. The germline CDR1 and CDR2 sequences are SEHNR and FQNEAQ (reference sequence). The CDR3 is 15 amino acids. CDR3 amino acids: CASSLEGQGANEQFF. The CDR3 nucleotides read TGTGCCAGCAGCTTAGAGGGACAGGGGGCAAATGAGCAGTTCTTC.

J is TRBJ2-1 and V is TRBV27, with 8 bases aligning to TRBD2. This CDR3 region has 14 residues. J gave up 7 bases and V 7 bases, and 9 bases lay outside the gene matches. Per germline, CDR1 MNHEY and CDR2 SMNVEV (reference sequence). As DNA, the CDR3 is TGTGCCAGCACCAGTTATGGCGGGAGGAATGAGCAGTTCTTC. Its protein product is CASTSYGGRNEQFF.